These 24 T cell receptor beta chains share one sample of origin, sequenced in a study of Tregs in tolerant kidney transplant recipients. The data were produced by immunoSEQ multiplex PCR, yet TCRdb's version contains in-frame clones alone and is incomplete. The repertoire holds 60,000 to 65,000 clones, with roughly 98% as singletons. Sequences were derived from Tregs from blood, sampled before the transplant. The receptors were gathered from a human donor who received a combined kidney and bone marrow transplant.

V is TRBV5-1 and J is TRBJ1-6; D may be TRBD1 (5 bases). This CDR3 spans 13 amino acids. V lost 4 bases to trimming and J lost 9 bases, with 11 bases between them. Looked up from germline, CDR1 is SGHRS and CDR2 is YFSETQ. In nucleotides, the CDR3 is TGCGCCAGCAGCGCAATGGACACTTCACCCCTCCACTTT. Translation gives CASSAMDTSPLHF.

J is TRBJ2-1 and V is TRBV18; 8 bases fit TRBD1. CDR1 and CDR2 from the germline V gene are KGHSH and LQKENI. Trimming removed 2 bases from V and 0 bases from J; junction bases left unmatched: 9. The CDR3 totals 18 residues. The CDR3 sequence is CASSPWTGLGSSYNEQFF. Here the CDR3 DNA reads TGTGCCAGCTCACCATGGACAGGGCTAGGGAGCTCCTACAATGAGCAGTTCTTC.

As DNA, the CDR3 is TGTGCCTGGTCCTCACAGGGGAACACTGAAGCTTTCTTT. Protein: CAWSSQGNTEAFF. The V call is TRBV30, the J call TRBJ1-1, with D maybe TRBD1 (6 bases). Between the trimmed V and J ends, which lost 5 bases and 1 base, there was a span of 11 bases. The CDR3 has 13 residues. Looked up from germline, CDR1 is GTSNPN and CDR2 is SVGIG (reference sequence).

The chain couples TRBV5-1 to TRBJ2-1, with D maybe TRBD1 (6 bases). From germline, CDR1 is SGHRS and CDR2 YFSETQ. This CDR3 comprises 15 residues. The V gene lost 6 bases and the J gene lost 4 bases, with 17 bases spanning the gap. CDR3 DNA sequence: TGCGCCAGCAACGTTGGGACAACTCTTTACAATGAGCAGTTCTTC. Amino acids: CASNVGTTLYNEQFF.

V is TRBV18 and J is TRBJ1-4; 9 bases map to TRBD1. Trimming removed 3 bases from V and 10 bases from J; junction bases left unmatched: 15. Germline V gene sequence: CDR1 KGHSH, CDR2 LQKENI. This CDR3 region has 17 residues. CDR3: CASSPPGPGQGLGKLFF. CDR3 in DNA: TGTGCCAGCTCACCTCCGGGGCCGGGACAGGGACTTGGAAAACTGTTTTTT.

This sequence joins TRBV11-1 and TRBJ2-7, with TRBD2 identical over 8 bases. From germline, CDR1 is SGHAT and CDR2 FQDESV (reference sequence). V gave up 5 bases and J gave up 2 bases; unmatched junction bases: 8. This CDR3 has 15 amino acids. CDR3 DNA: TGTGCCAGCAGCCCCCTTGGCGGGGGGCCCTACGAGCAGTACTTC. Translated: CASSPLGGGPYEQYF.

V usage is TRBV7-8 and J usage is TRBJ2-7; no reliable D call. Per the germline V gene, CDR1 is SGHVS and CDR2 is FQNEAQ. V shed 0 bases and J shed 2 bases, with 11 bases lying between them. The CDR3 has 15 residues. The CDR3 protein is CASSLALLDPYEQYF. In DNA form, the CDR3 reads TGTGCCAGCAGCTTAGCGCTTCTAGATCCCTACGAGCAGTACTTC.

Notes on this clone: Mismatch with germline at one junction end may stem from a read error. The chain employs TRBV5-6 and TRBJ1-2; TRBD1 matches 7 bases. The germline V gene has CDR1 SGHDT and CDR2 YYEEEE. There are 17 residues in the CDR3. CDR3: CASSPRTGGRFSYRYTF. Written as DNA, the CDR3 is TGTGCCAGCAGCCCACGGACAGGCGGGCGGTTTAGCTATCGCTACACCTTC.

This chain connects TRBV11-3 to TRBJ2-1; TRBD2 is a possible D gene (5 bases). Germline values: CDR1 SGHNT, CDR2 YENEEA. The CDR3 is 14 residues long. V lost 10 bases and J lost 0, with 13 bases in between. The chain's CDR3 is CATSRAGSYNEQFF. DNA for the CDR3: TGTGCCACCTCACGGGCGGGCTCCTACAATGAGCAGTTCTTC.

Comment on this clone: Relative to the germline gene, one junction end is altered; a read error may explain this. V is TRBV5-6 and J is TRBJ2-3; 10 nucleotides align to TRBD1. The V gene's germline CDR1 is SGHDT and CDR2 YYEEEE. CDR3 size: 13 residues. CDR3 sequence reads: CASSPTLDRGLNF. The DNA for the CDR3 is TGTGCCAGCAGTCCTACACTCGACAGGGGGCTGAATTTT. The whole variable domain, filled in from reference TRBV5-6 and TRBJ2-3, reads DAGVTQSPTHLIKTRGQQVTLRCSPKSGHDTVSWYQQALGQGPQFIFQYYEEEERQRGNFPDRFSGHQFPNYSSELNVNALLLGDSALYLCASSPTLDRGLNFGPGTRLTVL.

V and J are TRBV7-8 and TRBJ2-7; 8 positions agree with TRBD2. Germline CDR1 SGHVS, CDR2 FQNEAQ. The CDR3 has 16 amino acids. Losses at the gene ends were 3 bases for V and 0 bases for J; bases not matched to a gene: 7. The CDR3 DNA reads TGTGCCAGCAGCTTCCTCTTAGCGGGGAGCTCCTACGAGCAGTACTTC. Translating it yields CASSFLLAGSSYEQYF.

The CDR3 DNA sequence: TGCAGCGTTGAAACAGGGGGCGGTGGCTACACCTTC. Translated: CSVETGGGGYTF. The J gene is TRBJ1-2, the V gene TRBV29-1; 9 nucleotides agree with TRBD1. Germline CDR1 reads SQVTM; CDR2 reads ANQGSEA. The CDR3 spans 12 residues. J gave up 7 bases and V 2 bases, and 2 bases lay outside the gene matches.

The gene calls are TRBV2 and TRBJ2-6, with 7 bases lining up with TRBD1. This CDR3 is 12 amino acids long. The germline V gene has CDR1 SNHLY and CDR2 FYNNEI. This chain's CDR3 is CGDSSGANVLTF. The CDR3 DNA reads TGTGGGGACAGCTCTGGGGCCAACGTCCTGACTTTC.

The count of this clone is one. CDR3 DNA sequence: TGTGCCAGCAGCGCCGGTACTTACAATGAGCAGTTCTTC. It specifies CASSAGTYNEQFF. The J gene is TRBJ2-1, the V gene TRBV9; D not certain. Germline V CDR1 and CDR2: SGDLS, YYNGEE. The length of the CDR3 is 13 residues. The V gene lost 3 bases and the J gene lost 4 bases, with 8 bases spanning the gap. Based on the CDR3 plus reference TRBV9 and TRBJ2-1, the full variable domain is DSGVTQTPKHLITATGQRVTLRCSPRSGDLSVYWYQQSLDQGLQFLIQYYNGEERAKGNILERFSAQQFPDLHSELNLSSLELGDSALYFCASSAGTYNEQFFGPGTRLTVL.

The chain is built from TRBV7-2 and TRBJ2-3, with a weak D call TRBD1 (5 bases). Trimming removed 5 bases from V and 5 bases from J, with 14 bases in between. This CDR3 is built from 14 residues. Germline V CDR1 and CDR2: SGHTA, FQGNSA. CDR3 sequence: CASSPQGAEDTQYF. In DNA form, the CDR3 reads TGTGCCAGCAGCCCCCAAGGGGCTGAAGATACGCAGTATTTT.

J is TRBJ2-2 and V is TRBV5-4, with TRBD2 matching 12 bases. Germline CDR1 and CDR2: SGHNT and YYREEE (reference sequence). The CDR3 consists of 16 residues. V trimming: 6 bases; J trimming: 5 bases; junction bases outside the gene matches: 8. DNA for the CDR3: TGTGCCAGCACCTCGACTAGCGGGAGAGGGACCGGGGAGCTGTTTTTT. Protein product: CASTSTSGRGTGELFF.

The chain has TRBV19 and TRBJ1-6; possible D gene TRBD1, 5 bases. The CDR3 consists of 14 residues. V lost 7 bases to trimming and J lost 7 bases, with 14 bases between them. The germline CDR1 and CDR2 sequences are LNHDA and SQIVND (reference sequence). CDR3 region: CASKRDRGNSPLHF. In nucleotides, the CDR3 is TGTGCCAGTAAGAGGGACCGGGGGAATTCACCCCTCCACTTT. Filled out from reference TRBV19 and TRBJ1-6, the complete variable domain reads DGGITQSPKYLFRKEGQNVTLSCEQNLNHDAMYWYRQDPGQGLRLIYYSQIVNDFQKGDIAEGYSVSREKKESFPLTVTSAQKNPTAFYLCASKRDRGNSPLHFGNGTRLTVT.

The gene calls are TRBV18 and TRBJ2-2; 8 bases map to TRBD2. With 3 bases clipped from V and 2 bases from J, the junction kept 2 bases outside the gene matches. The CDR3 is 15 residues long. Germline CDR1 and CDR2: KGHSH and LQKENI. The CDR3 here is CASSPWTSNTGELFF. The CDR3 nucleotides read TGTGCCAGCTCACCGTGGACTAGCAACACCGGGGAGCTGTTTTTT.

This chain joins TRBV4-1 and TRBJ2-5; D gene uncertain. Trimming cost V 0 bases and J 5 bases, with 10 bases left between them. The length of the CDR3 is 14 residues. CDR1 and CDR2 from the germline V gene are MGHRA and YSYEKL. CDR3 in DNA: TGCGCCAGCAGCCAAGACGTTTCAACTGAGACCCAGTACTTC. Its protein is CASSQDVSTETQYF.

This clone was observed once. This chain connects TRBV5-5 to TRBJ1-2; no definite D call. Trimming shortened V by 4 bases and J by 10 bases, and 11 bases separated the two germline ends. Germline CDR1 reads SGHKS; CDR2 reads YYEKEE (reference sequence). The CDR3 is made up of 11 amino acids. CDR3 in DNA: TGTGCCAGCAGCCTTGGGCCGTACTACACCTTC. It yields the protein CASSLGPYYTF. The whole variable domain, filled in from reference TRBV5-5 and TRBJ1-2, reads DAGVTQSPTHLIKTRGQQVTLRCSPISGHKSVSWYQQVLGQGPQFIFQYYEKEERGRGNFPDRFSARQFPNYSSELNVNALLLGDSALYLCASSLGPYYTFGSGTRLTVV.

The V gene is TRBV5-6, the J gene TRBJ1-2, with D perhaps TRBD1 (6 bases). Trimming took off 6 bases at V and 5 bases at J, with 20 bases between the two ends. Germline CDR1 is SGHDT and CDR2 is YYEEEE. The CDR3 length is 15 residues. The CDR3: CASTTPGQTFYGYTF. The CDR3 bases are TGTGCCAGCACCACCCCCGGACAGACATTTTATGGCTACACCTTC.

The rearrangement uses TRBV5-1 and TRBJ2-5, with D perhaps matching TRBD2 (6 bases). Germline V gives CDR1 SGHRS, CDR2 YFSETQ. The V end was cut by 4 bases, the J end by 5 bases, with 12 bases between. This CDR3 region has 13 residues. This chain's CDR3 is CASSRTGGETQYF. The CDR3 coding sequence is TGCGCCAGCAGCCGGACTGGGGGGGAGACCCAGTACTTC.

This sequence joins TRBV5-8 and TRBJ2-4, with TRBD1 as a possible D gene (5 bases). The CDR3 runs 16 residues. V was cut by 3 bases and J by 0 bases, with 13 bases left in between. Germline CDR1 reads SGHTS; CDR2 reads YDEGEE. The CDR3 reads CASSSRTLSAKNIQYF. The CDR3 bases are TGTGCCAGCAGCTCAAGGACACTTTCAGCCAAAAACATTCAGTACTTC.

V and J are TRBV4-2 and TRBJ2-3; D is possibly TRBD2 (5 bases). The V gene lost 0 bases and the J gene lost 6 bases, with 13 bases spanning the gap. The germline CDR1 and CDR2 sequences are LGHNA and YNFKEQ. The CDR3 has 15 amino acids. CDR3 amino acids: CASSQEIVSVDTQYF. CDR3 nucleotides: TGTGCCAGCAGCCAAGAGATAGTTAGCGTGGATACGCAGTATTTT.